This T cell receptor (beta chain) was obtained from a study of shared clonotypes between healthy human individuals. Profiled with immunoSEQ multiplex PCR; TCRdb holds only in-frame clones, not every one. The sample has millions of clones; 90% to 95% are singletons. With regard to this clone: Its target is unknown.

Cells designated naive CD8 were CD45RO-negative and were positively selected for CCR7, with terminally differentiated effector memory CD45RA+ cells excluded. Regarding the study as a whole: All-four-donor shared clonotypes had higher generation probabilities than non-shared clonotypes did. Rarefaction curves obtained for sorted subsets showed sequencing incomplete despite large depth.

This CDR3 region has 13 residues. The V gene end was trimmed by 1 base and the J gene end by 6 bases; junction bases not matched to a gene: 2. Looked up from germline, CDR1 is MDHEN and CDR2 is SYDVKM. Specimen: naive CD8+ T cells from PBMCs. This TCR was recovered from a young man in good health. Some clones in this sample may be carry-over from other donors' samples. The chain couples TRBV28 to TRBJ2-7; TRBD2 agrees at 8 bases. The chain's CDR3 is CASSLLLAVEQYF. The CDR3 DNA reads TGTGCCAGCAGTTTATTACTAGCGGTCGAGCAGTACTTC.